This T cell receptor beta chain originates from a study of T cells of healthy individuals. This CDR3 is built from 13 residues. The V gene lost 3 bases and the J gene lost 16 bases, with 18 bases spanning the gap. The germline V gene has CDR1 MNHNS and CDR2 SASEGT. TCRdb re-derived calls from the 5' RACE reads in MiXCR, one entry per CDR3 protein. The repertoire has around 100,000 distinct CDR3 sequences, approximately 15% of them found once; the top ten carry approximately 5.7%. V and J are TRBV6-1 and TRBJ1-4; possible D gene TRBD1, 6 bases. This receptor was obtained from a human donor in good health. The CDR3 protein is CASSDWEARGAFF. In DNA, the CDR3 is TGTGCCAGCAGTGACTGGGAGGCACGGGGGGCGTTTTTT.